Included here is one TCR beta chain sequence, with context. Trimming cost V 6 bases and J 5 bases; bases outside gene matches: 10. The germline V gene has CDR1 SGHRS and CDR2 YFSETQ. The CDR3 runs 14 residues. The source of the sample is a study of radiotherapy plus CTLA-4 blockade in lung cancer. Generated by immunoSEQ multiplex PCR, the TCRdb table keeps only in-frame clones and is missing some. The sample holds around 18,000 clones, roughly 88% seen once. This clonotype originated in a human donor with non-small cell lung cancer whose response to radiotherapy plus ipilimumab could not be evaluated. V usage is TRBV5-1 and J usage is TRBJ2-5; 7 nucleotides line up with TRBD2. The specimen comprised peripheral blood, sampled from a patient treated with radiotherapy plus ipilimumab. CDR3 sequence: CASTMGGIRETQYF. The CDR3, as DNA: TGCGCCAGCACCATGGGGGGGATTAGGGAGACCCAGTACTTC.